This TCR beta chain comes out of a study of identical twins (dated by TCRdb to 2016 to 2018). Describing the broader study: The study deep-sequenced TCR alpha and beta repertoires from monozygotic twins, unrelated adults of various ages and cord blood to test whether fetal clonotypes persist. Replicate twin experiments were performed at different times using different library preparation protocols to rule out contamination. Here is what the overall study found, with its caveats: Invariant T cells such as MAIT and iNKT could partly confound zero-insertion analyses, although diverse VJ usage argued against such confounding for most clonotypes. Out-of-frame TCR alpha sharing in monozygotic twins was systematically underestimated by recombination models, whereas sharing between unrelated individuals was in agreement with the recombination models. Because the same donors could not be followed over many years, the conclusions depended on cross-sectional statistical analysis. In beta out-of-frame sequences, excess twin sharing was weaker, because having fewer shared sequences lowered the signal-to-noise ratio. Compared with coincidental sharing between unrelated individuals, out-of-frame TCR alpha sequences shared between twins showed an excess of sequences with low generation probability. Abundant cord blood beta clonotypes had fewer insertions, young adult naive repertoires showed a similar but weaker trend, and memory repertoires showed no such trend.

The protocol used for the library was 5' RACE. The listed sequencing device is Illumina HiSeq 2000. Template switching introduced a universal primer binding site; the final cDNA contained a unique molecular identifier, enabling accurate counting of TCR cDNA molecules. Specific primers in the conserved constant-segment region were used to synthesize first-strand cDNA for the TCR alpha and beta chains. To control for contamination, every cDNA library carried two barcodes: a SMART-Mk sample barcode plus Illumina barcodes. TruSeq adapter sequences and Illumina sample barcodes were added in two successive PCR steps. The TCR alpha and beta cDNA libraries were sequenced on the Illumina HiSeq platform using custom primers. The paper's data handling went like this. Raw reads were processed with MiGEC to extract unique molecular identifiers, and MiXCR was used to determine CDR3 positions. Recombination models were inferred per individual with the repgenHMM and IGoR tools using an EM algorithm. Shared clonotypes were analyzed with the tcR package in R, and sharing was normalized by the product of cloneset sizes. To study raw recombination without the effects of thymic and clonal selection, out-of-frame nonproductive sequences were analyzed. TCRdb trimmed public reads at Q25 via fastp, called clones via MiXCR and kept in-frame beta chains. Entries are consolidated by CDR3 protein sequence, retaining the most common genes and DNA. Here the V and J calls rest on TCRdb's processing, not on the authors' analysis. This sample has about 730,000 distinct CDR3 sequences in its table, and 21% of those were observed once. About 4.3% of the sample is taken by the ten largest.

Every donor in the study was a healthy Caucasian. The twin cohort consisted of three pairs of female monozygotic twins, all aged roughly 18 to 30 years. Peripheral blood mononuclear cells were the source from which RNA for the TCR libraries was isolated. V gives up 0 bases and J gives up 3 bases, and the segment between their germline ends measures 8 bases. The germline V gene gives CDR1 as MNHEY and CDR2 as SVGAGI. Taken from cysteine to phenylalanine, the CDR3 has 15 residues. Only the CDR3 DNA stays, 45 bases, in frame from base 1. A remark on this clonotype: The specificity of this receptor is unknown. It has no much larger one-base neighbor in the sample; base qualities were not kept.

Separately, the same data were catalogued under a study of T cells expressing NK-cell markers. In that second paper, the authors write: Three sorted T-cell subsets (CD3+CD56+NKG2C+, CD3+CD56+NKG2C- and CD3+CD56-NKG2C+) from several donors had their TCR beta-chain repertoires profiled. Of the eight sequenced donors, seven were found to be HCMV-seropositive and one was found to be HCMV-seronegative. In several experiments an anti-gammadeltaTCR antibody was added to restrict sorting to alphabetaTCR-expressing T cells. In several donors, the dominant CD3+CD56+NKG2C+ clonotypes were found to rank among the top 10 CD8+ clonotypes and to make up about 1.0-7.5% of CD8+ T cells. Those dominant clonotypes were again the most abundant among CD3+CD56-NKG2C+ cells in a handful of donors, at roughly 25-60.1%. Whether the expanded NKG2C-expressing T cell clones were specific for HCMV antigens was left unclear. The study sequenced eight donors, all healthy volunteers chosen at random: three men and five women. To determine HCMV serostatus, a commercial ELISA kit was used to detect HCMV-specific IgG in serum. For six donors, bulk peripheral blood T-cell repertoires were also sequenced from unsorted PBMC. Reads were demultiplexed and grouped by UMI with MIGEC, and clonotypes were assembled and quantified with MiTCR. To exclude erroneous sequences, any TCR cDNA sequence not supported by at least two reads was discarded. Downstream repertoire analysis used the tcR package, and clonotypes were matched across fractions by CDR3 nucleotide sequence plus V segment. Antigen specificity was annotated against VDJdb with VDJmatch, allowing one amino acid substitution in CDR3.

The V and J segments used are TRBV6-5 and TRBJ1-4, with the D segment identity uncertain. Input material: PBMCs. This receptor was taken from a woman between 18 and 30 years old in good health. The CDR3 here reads CASSYSQPPNEKLFF. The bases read TGTGCCAGCAGTTACTCGCAGCCACCTAATGAAAAACTGTTTTTT.